This record concerns one T cell receptor (beta chain) sequence. What it recognizes is unknown. At one end the junction does not follow the germline gene, possibly because of a read error. This CDR3 is also generated by other DNA sequences in the sample. This entry belongs to a study of cytomegalovirus exposure and HLA in healthy donors. Study-wide results and limits: Generally TCR sequences proved uncommon, though certain public TCRs appeared in numerous donors. Previous analysis showed most TCR beta V segments were productive about 87% or about 30% of the time. An observed cluster of highly shared sequence variants was recorded as a likely sequencing artifact.

Per the germline V gene, CDR1 is MGHRA and CDR2 is YSYEKL. The CDR3 covers 15 residues. PCR primers comprised 60 Vbeta and 13 Jbeta primers. The data were produced by immunoSEQ multiplex PCR, yet TCRdb's version contains in-frame clones alone and is incomplete. The table lists about 190,000 clones, 70% to 75% of them singletons. Everyone who donated was a healthy bone marrow donor. The receptor was derived from a woman aged 25-40 years in good health and CMV-seropositive. The sample taken for sequencing was PBMCs. The chain employs TRBV4-1 and TRBJ2-7, with 9 nucleotides matching TRBD1. The chain's CDR3 is CASSQGTGELYEQYF. The CDR3 DNA is TGCGCCAGCAGCCAAGGGACAGGGGAACTCTACGAGCAGTACTTT.